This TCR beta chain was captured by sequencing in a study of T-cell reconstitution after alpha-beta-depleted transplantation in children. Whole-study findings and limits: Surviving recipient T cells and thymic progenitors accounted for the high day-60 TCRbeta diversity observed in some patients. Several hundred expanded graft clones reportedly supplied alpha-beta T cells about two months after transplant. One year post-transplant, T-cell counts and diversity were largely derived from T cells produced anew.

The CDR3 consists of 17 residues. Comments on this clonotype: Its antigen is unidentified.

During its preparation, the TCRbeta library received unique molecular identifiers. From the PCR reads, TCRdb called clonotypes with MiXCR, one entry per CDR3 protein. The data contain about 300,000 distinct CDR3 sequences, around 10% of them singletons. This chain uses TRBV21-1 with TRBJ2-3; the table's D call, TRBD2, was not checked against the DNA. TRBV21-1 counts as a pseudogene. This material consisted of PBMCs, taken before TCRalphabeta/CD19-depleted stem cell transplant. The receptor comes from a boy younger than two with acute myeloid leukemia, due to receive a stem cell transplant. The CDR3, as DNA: TGTGCCAGCAGCCTACGCGGGGTGGGGTGGGACACAGATACGCAGTATTTT. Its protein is CASSLRGVGWDTDTQYF.